The 21 T cell receptor beta chains below all came from one sample that was sequenced in a study of blood T cells in healthy people across ages (dated by TCRdb to the mid-2010s). The library relied on 5' RACE. Sequencing relied on an Illumina HiSeq 2500. The second PCR ran for roughly 7 to 12 cycles and used a J-beta primer mix along with a sample-barcoded 5' primer. TCRdb redid the processing of the public reads, applying fastp at Q25 and MiXCR, and retained in-frame beta chains. One record per CDR3 amino acid sequence lists the most common genes and DNA. The sample table holds over 450,000 distinct CDR3 sequences, of which less than 25% were seen once. Around 10% of the sample lies in the top ten. This sample also appeared in a second study, on T cells of mothers and their children.

The sample taken for sequencing was blood. These receptors were taken from a boy younger than 18 in good health.

The J gene is TRBJ2-1, the V gene TRBV6-1; D tentatively reads TRBD1 or TRBD2 (5 bases each). The germline CDR1 and CDR2 sequences are MNHNS and SASEGT. V lost 6 bases and J 3 bases, leaving 15 bases between the germline ends. The CDR3 has 15 amino acids. CDR3 coding DNA: TGTGCCAGCAGAAATCCGGGACCGTACTACAATGAGCAGTTCTTC. Translating it yields CASRNPGPYYNEQFF.

The chain employs TRBV29-1 and TRBJ1-1; TRBD1 matches at 10 bases. Germline V CDR1 and CDR2: SQVTM, ANQGSEA. This CDR3 has 13 residues. Unmatched junction bases numbered 4, after V lost 8 bases and J lost 1 base. CDR3 DNA sequence: TGCAGCACTAGGACAGGGGGGAACACTGAAGCTTTCTTT. Its translation: CSTRTGGNTEAFF.

This clonotype was seen more than once but under ten times. This rearrangement joins TRBV7-9 to TRBJ1-1; D not certain. Germline V gene lookup returns CDR1 SEHNR and CDR2 FQNEAQ (reference sequence). With 5 bases removed from V and 0 bases from J, the gap between germline ends came to 13 bases. The CDR3 spans 15 residues. The CDR3 sequence is CASSPRGRMNTEAFF. The DNA for the CDR3 is TGTGCCAGCAGCCCAAGAGGACGGATGAACACTGAAGCTTTCTTT.

This chain links TRBV12-3 or TRBV12-4 with TRBJ1-5; D is ambiguous. The CDR3 covers 14 residues. The V gene lost 1 base and the J gene lost 6 bases, with 10 bases spanning the gap. The CDR3 loop is CASSLEGEGQPQHF. CDR3 DNA: TGTGCCAGCAGTTTAGAGGGAGAGGGTCAGCCCCAGCATTTT.

This clonotype has more than one count but fewer than ten. V usage is TRBV4-3 and J usage is TRBJ1-2, with D uncertain. With 3 bases removed from V and 4 bases from J, the gap between germline ends came to 18 bases. The CDR3 is made up of 16 amino acids. Germline V lookup: CDR1 LGHNA, CDR2 YSLEER. CDR3 nucleotide sequence: TGCGCCAGCAGCCAGGAAGTTGGATCAGCGTCCTATGGCTACACCTTC. As protein: CASSQEVGSASYGYTF.

This sequence joins TRBV28 and TRBJ2-7, with D unclear. CDR3 size: 14 residues. CDR1 MDHEN and CDR2 SYDVKM come from the germline V gene. V was clipped by 6 bases and J by 0 bases, with 12 bases between them. The CDR3 DNA reads as TGTGCCAGCAGAAGCAGCTGGGGCTCCTACGAGCAGTACTTC. This codes for CASRSSWGSYEQYF.

This clonotype was observed a single time. V and J are TRBV5-6 and TRBJ1-3; D is ambiguous. Looked up from germline, CDR1 is SGHDT and CDR2 is YYEEEE. Trimming took off 2 bases at V and 0 bases at J, with 12 bases between the two ends. The CDR3 has 16 amino acids. CDR3 residues: CASSFYAGLSGNTIYF. In nucleotides, the CDR3 is TGTGCCAGCAGCTTCTATGCAGGTCTCTCTGGAAACACCATATATTTT.

The chain employs TRBV29-1 and TRBJ2-1; D might be TRBD1 or TRBD2, each matching 6 bases. Germline V lookup: CDR1 SQVTM, CDR2 ANQGSEA. The V end lost 0 bases, the J end lost 0 bases, and 18 bases lay between the germline ends. The CDR3 totals 18 residues. CDR3 region: CSVEDGGGAGSSYNEQFF. The CDR3, as DNA: TGCAGCGTTGAAGATGGAGGGGGAGCAGGGAGCTCCTACAATGAGCAGTTCTTC.

This clonotype was seen only a few times. The CDR3 sequence: CASSQSPYEQYF. CDR3 bases: TGTGCCAGCAGCCAGAGTCCCTACGAGCAGTACTTC. This chain connects TRBV28 to TRBJ2-7; no clear D gene. The CDR3 has 12 amino acids. CDR1 and CDR2 from the germline V gene are MDHEN and SYDVKM. V lost 6 bases to trimming and J lost 2 bases, with 8 bases between them.

The J gene is TRBJ2-1, the V gene TRBV20-1; 12 bases agree with TRBD2. The CDR3 loop spans 15 amino acids. V shed 5 bases and J 4 bases; nucleotides not matched to a gene: 6. The germline gives CDR1 DFQATT, CDR2 SNEGSKA (reference sequence). The CDR3 loop reads CSALILAGGYNEQFF. The CDR3 DNA sequence: TGCAGTGCTCTCATACTAGCGGGAGGTTACAATGAGCAGTTCTTC.

The V and J genes are TRBV12-3 or TRBV12-4 and TRBJ1-2, with unresolved D. The germline V and J ends were trimmed by 2 bases and 8 bases, with 6 bases remaining between them. The CDR3 is 11 amino acids. In DNA form, the CDR3 reads TGTGCCAGCAGTTTAAGTATAGGCTACACCTTC. It translates to CASSLSIGYTF.

In its sample, this clonotype was seen a few times. This rearrangement joins TRBV4-3 to TRBJ1-4, with a weak D call TRBD1 (5 bases). This CDR3 spans 14 amino acids. Trimming shortened V by 0 bases and J by 8 bases, and 10 bases separated the two germline ends. Germline V gives CDR1 LGHNA, CDR2 YSLEER. CDR3 in DNA: TGCGCCAGCAGCCAAGACCCCGGGGGGGAAAAACTGTTTTTT. Translation: CASSQDPGGEKLFF.

This clonotype was recorded a few times. V usage is TRBV29-1 and J usage is TRBJ1-3; possibly TRBD1 for D (5 bases). Germline-derived CDR1 and CDR2 are SQVTM and ANQGSEA. This CDR3 has 13 amino acids. V was clipped by 4 bases and J by 2 bases, with 9 bases between them. The chain's CDR3 is CSVVGGAGNTIYF. The CDR3 DNA follows: TGCAGCGTTGTTGGGGGGGCTGGAAACACCATATATTTT.

The chain has TRBV20-1 and TRBJ1-2; 9 bases match TRBD1. Germline V gene sequence: CDR1 DFQATT, CDR2 SNEGSKA (reference sequence). The CDR3 has 15 residues. V dropped 4 bases and J dropped 4; count of bases not matched to a gene: 10. The CDR3 coding sequence is TGCAGTGCTAACGACGGGACAGGGAATATCTATGGCTACACCTTC. It encodes CSANDGTGNIYGYTF.

Points on this clonotype: This sequence may be a read error, since a much larger clone differs from it by one base. The gene calls are TRBV3-1 and TRBJ1-3; D call uncertain. This CDR3 comprises 13 residues. Germline V gene sequence: CDR1 LGHDT, CDR2 YNNKEL (reference sequence). CDR3 nucleotides: TGTGCCAGCAGCCAATCGTCTGGAAACATCATATATTTT. Translation gives CASSQSSGNIIYF.

As for this clonotype: One junction end disagrees with the germline gene, perhaps due to a read error. The V and J genes are TRBV12-3 or TRBV12-4 and TRBJ2-3; D is uncertain. CDR3 length: 16 residues. CDR3 nucleotide sequence: TGTGCCAGCAGCCCTCCCCGACGGCTTTCCACAAATACGCAGTATTTT. As protein: CASSPPRRLSTNTQYF.

The CDR3 region has the DNA TGTGCCAGCAGTTCGGACAGGGCCAACGAGCAGTACTTC. Amino acid sequence: CASSSDRANEQYF. The V call is TRBV12-3 or TRBV12-4, the J call TRBJ2-5; 8 nucleotides match TRBD1. The J call may not be correct, given that the DNA end is closer to TRBJ2-7. This CDR3 spans 13 amino acids.

The chain combines TRBV30 with TRBJ1-2, with D unresolved. CDR1 GTSNPN and CDR2 SVGIG come from the germline V gene (reference sequence). Deletions cut 8 bases from V and 6 bases from J, with 4 bases between. The length of the CDR3 is 8 residues. The CDR3 spells CAGDGYTF. The CDR3 DNA reads TGTGCCGGGGATGGCTACACCTTC.

The gene calls are TRBV28 and TRBJ1-4, with D possibly TRBD1 on 6 matching bases. The CDR3 is made up of 13 amino acids. The germline V gene has CDR1 MDHEN and CDR2 SYDVKM. The V and J ends lost 6 bases and 6 bases respectively, with 11 bases between them. In DNA, the CDR3 is TGTGCCAGCAGCTACAGGGTGGATGAAAAACTGTTTTTT. This gives the protein CASSYRVDEKLFF. The variable domain in full, with the rest retrieved from reference TRBV28 and TRBJ1-4, is DVKVTQSSRYLVKRTGEKVFLECVQDMDHENMFWYRQDPGLGLRLIYFSYDVKMKEKGDIPEGYSVSREKKERFSLILESASTNQTSMYLCASSYRVDEKLFFGSGTQLSVL.

J is TRBJ2-3 and V is TRBV7-2; 9 bases are a match to TRBD2. The ends lost 5 bases at V and 3 bases at J; junction bases unmatched: 15. The CDR3 contains 18 residues. Germline CDR1 and CDR2: SGHTA and FQGNSA. For the CDR3, the DNA is TGTGCCAGCAGCCCGCTCTGGCGGGAGGGCCTCAGAACAGATACGCAGTATTTT. This gives the protein CASSPLWREGLRTDTQYF.

This clonotype was recorded only once. The chain links TRBV29-1 to TRBJ1-3; D not certain. From germline, CDR1 is SQVTM and CDR2 ANQGSEA. This CDR3 has 13 residues. With 6 bases removed from V and 0 bases from J, the gap between germline ends came to 9 bases. The CDR3 coding sequence is TGCAGCGTCGGCGAAATCTCTGGAAACACCATATATTTT. This codes for CSVGEISGNTIYF.